This T cell receptor (beta chain) was obtained from a study of T-cell reconstitution after alpha-beta-depleted transplantation in children. This clonotype has at least ten counts. The antigen remains unidentified. The V and J ends lost 5 bases and 2 bases respectively, with 24 bases between them. The CDR3 has 18 residues. Germline values: CDR1 MDHEN, CDR2 SYDVKM. Study-level findings and limits: Roughly two months post-transplant, alpha-beta T cells reportedly originated from several hundred graft clones that had expanded. The study traced high day-60 TCRbeta diversity in some patients to surviving recipient T cells and thymic progenitors. Newly generated T cells supplied most T-cell counts and diversity one year post-transplant.

Molecular barcoding with unique molecular identifiers was used for the TCRbeta library. TCRdb used MiXCR to reprocess the PCR reads, holding one entry per CDR3 protein. The repertoire consists of 120,000 to 150,000 distinct CDR3 sequences, with around 8.8% occurring once and the leading ten covering about a sixth. This receptor was obtained from a female patient aged 2-9 years who had a stem cell transplant for congenital amegakaryocytic thrombocytopenia, so the T cells may come from the graft donor. The rearrangement links TRBV28 to TRBJ2-5, with D possibly TRBD2 on 7 matching bases. The sample here was PBMCs, mostly from graft donor cells, taken 180 days after TCRalphabeta/CD19-depleted stem cell transplant. The CDR3 reads CASSGGATGWVAQETQYF. The CDR3 coding sequence is TGTGCCAGCAGTGGGGGGGCTACGGGGTGGGTCGCACAAGAGACCCAGTACTTC.